This record covers a single T cell receptor beta chain. What it binds is not known. The sample is drawn from a study of a mutant IDH1 vaccine in newly diagnosed glioma. Study-level background: Beginning 4-6 weeks after radiotherapy alone, or with temozolomide cycles, vaccination took place. Every participant had undergone radiotherapy, temozolomide, or both before, and most underwent both. Findings of the study overall: Variations in leading peripheral T cell clonotypes appeared to have no connection with pseudoprogression.

The time point was: week 5, during vaccination. Doses consisted of 300 ug of mutant IDH1 20-mer peptide each, paired with topical imiquimod. New WHO grade 3 or 4 IDH1-mutant, ATRX-lost astrocytomas were present in all donors. Data came from immunoSEQ multiplex PCR; TCRdb stores just in-frame clones and leaves some out. The table includes roughly 25,000 clones, about 77% detected once. The TCR was taken from a man in his forties with glioma. The input for sequencing was PBMCs, taken from a glioma patient whose treatment included an IDH1 peptide vaccine.

CDR3 bases: TGTGCCACCAGCAGAGATTGGACTAGCGGCGAGACCCAGTACTTC. This codes for CATSRDWTSGETQYF. The J gene is TRBJ2-5, the V gene TRBV15; TRBD2 matches at 10 bases. Losses at the gene ends were 0 bases for V and 5 bases for J; bases not matched to a gene: 3. This CDR3 is built from 15 residues. CDR1 LNHNV and CDR2 YYDKDF come from the germline V gene (reference sequence). Full variable domain (outside the CDR3, taken from reference TRBV15 and TRBJ2-5): DAMVIQNPRYQVTQFGKPVTLSCSQTLNHNVMYWYQQKSSQAPKLLFHYYDKDFNNEADTPDNFQSRRPNTSFCFLDIRSPGLGDTAMYLCATSRDWTSGETQYFGPGTRLLVL.